Each of the 14 T cell receptor beta chains below was sequenced from the same sample in a study of blood T cells in healthy people across ages. A second PCR, run for about 6 to 12 cycles, used a sample-barcoded 5' primer plus a J-beta primer mix. TCRdb reprocessed the 5' RACE reads with MiXCR, giving one entry per CDR3 protein. The table records some 640,000 distinct CDR3 sequences, 49% of them present only once. Material for sequencing was blood. The origin of the receptors is a woman in her fifties or sixties in good health.

This clonotype was found once. The chain links TRBV20-1 to TRBJ2-1; TRBD2 matches at 11 bases. The V gene's germline CDR1 is DFQATT and CDR2 SNEGSKA (reference sequence). The CDR3 covers 13 residues. CDR3 nucleotides: TGCACCCCGATAGCGGGAGGGAACAATGAGCAGTTCTTC. As protein: CTPIAGGNNEQFF.

V usage is TRBV24-1 and J usage is TRBJ2-1, with 14 nucleotides matching TRBD2. Trimming at V came to 3 bases and at J to 5 bases, leaving 17 bases not matched to a gene. CDR1 and CDR2 (germline): KGHDR, SFDVKD. This CDR3 comprises 21 residues. The CDR3 DNA reads TGTGCCACCAGTGATCCTCGCTCGGGACTAGCGGGAGTCAGGGCCAACAATGAGCAGTTCTTC. Protein product: CATSDPRSGLAGVRANNEQFF.

The chain couples TRBV7-2 to TRBJ1-2, with D tentatively TRBD1 (5 bases). The CDR3 runs to 12 residues. V shed 2 bases and J shed 7 bases, with 8 bases lying between them. CDR1 SGHTA and CDR2 FQGNSA come from the germline V gene. The CDR3 spells CASSLRDFGYTF. The CDR3, as DNA: TGTGCCAGCAGCTTACGGGACTTTGGCTACACCTTC. The full variable domain, completed using reference TRBV7-2 and TRBJ1-2, is GAGVSQSPSNKVTEKGKDVELRCDPISGHTALYWYRQSLGQGLEFLIYFQGNSAPDKSGLPSDRFSAERTGGSVSTLTIQRTQQEDSAVYLCASSLRDFGYTFGSGTRLTVV.

V is TRBV7-3 and J is TRBJ2-5; D gene ambiguous. The better agreement between TRBJ2-7 and the DNA end casts doubt on the J call. This CDR3 spans 13 amino acids. Germline CDR1 SGHTA, CDR2 FQGTGA. The CDR3 coding sequence is TGTGCCAGCAGTTTCCGCACCGCCTCCGAGCAGTACTTC. The encoded protein is CASSFRTASEQYF.

In regard to this clonotype: The junction differs from germline at one of its ends, possibly a read error. The chain combines TRBV6-2 or TRBV6-3 with TRBJ1-1, with D uncertain. CDR1 is MNHEY, CDR2 SVGEGT, per germline. CDR3 length: 14 residues. This chain's CDR3 is CASSYSYTYTEAFF. As DNA, the CDR3 is TGTGCTAGCAGTTACTCGTATACGTACACTGAAGCTTTCTTT.

V usage is TRBV10-3 and J usage is TRBJ2-7; TRBD2 might be the D (5 bases). V lost 6 bases and J 0 bases, leaving 12 bases between the germline ends. In germline, CDR1 is ENHRY, CDR2 SYGVKD. The CDR3 has 14 residues. The CDR3 DNA follows: TGTGCCATCAGCCCTGCGGGTTCCTCCTACGAGCAGTACTTC. The encoded protein is CAISPAGSSYEQYF.

In its sample, this clonotype was seen a few times. The V and J genes are TRBV6-2 or TRBV6-3 and TRBJ2-5, with 11 bases aligning to TRBD2. Trimming cost V 6 bases and J 1 base; bases outside gene matches: 10. Germline V gene sequence: CDR1 MNHEY, CDR2 SVGEGT. This CDR3 is 17 amino acids long. This CDR3 reads CASSAPRTSGRQETQYF. The CDR3 DNA sequence: TGTGCCAGCAGCGCCCCCCGGACTAGCGGGCGCCAAGAGACCCAGTACTTC.

Note on this clonotype: The junction departs from germline at one end; a sequencing error may be responsible. The chain links TRBV12-5 to TRBJ2-5; D remains unclear. Germline-derived CDR1 and CDR2 are LGHNT and FRNRAP. The CDR3 has 12 amino acids. The CDR3 loop reads CASGLGLEIQYF. Here the CDR3 DNA reads TGTGCTAGTGGTTTGGGGCTAGAGATCCAGTACTTC.

The rearrangement joins TRBV20-1 to TRBJ2-3, with unresolved D. The V gene's germline CDR1 is DFQATT and CDR2 SNEGSKA (reference sequence). The V gene lost 3 bases and the J gene lost 5 bases, with 15 bases spanning the gap. The CDR3 totals 14 residues. The CDR3 DNA reads as TGCAGTGCTAGGGCCCCTAGGGAAGGAGATACGCAGTATTTT. Protein: CSARAPREGDTQYF.

The chain is built from TRBV4-1 and TRBJ1-3; no definite D call. The length of the CDR3 is 16 residues. Trimming pared 0 bases from V and 0 bases from J, leaving 9 bases between. The germline V gene encodes CDR1 MGHRA and CDR2 YSYEKL. CDR3 nucleotide sequence: TGCGCCAGCAGCCAAGATAAACGGTTCTCTGGAAACACCATATATTTT. As protein: CASSQDKRFSGNTIYF.

This chain uses TRBV20-1 with TRBJ2-1, with 10 bases lining up with TRBD2. Germline V CDR1 and CDR2: DFQATT, SNEGSKA (reference sequence). There are 15 residues in the CDR3. The V gene end was trimmed by 5 bases and the J gene end by 8 bases; junction bases not matched to a gene: 12. DNA of the CDR3: TGCAGTGCTGTACACAGCGGGAGGGGTTTAGATGAGCAGTTCTTC. The encoded protein is CSAVHSGRGLDEQFF.

The J gene is TRBJ2-7, the V gene TRBV7-2; 8 bases line up with TRBD2. The CDR3 runs 18 residues. Germline V lookup: CDR1 SGHTA, CDR2 FQGNSA. Trimming removed 2 bases from V and 1 base from J; junction bases left unmatched: 13. In nucleotides, the CDR3 is TGTGCCAGCAGCTTAATGGGACGAGCGGGAGTGAGTTCCTACGAGCAGTACTTC. It specifies CASSLMGRAGVSSYEQYF. The full variable domain, with the rest looked up from reference TRBV7-2 and TRBJ2-7, is GAGVSQSPSNKVTEKGKDVELRCDPISGHTALYWYRQSLGQGLEFLIYFQGNSAPDKSGLPSDRFSAERTGGSVSTLTIQRTQQEDSAVYLCASSLMGRAGVSSYEQYFGPGTRLTVT.

CDR3 coding DNA: TGTGCCAGCAGTGAAGCTGGACAGAGTTATGGCTACACCTTC. Protein: CASSEAGQSYGYTF. The chain employs TRBV6-1 and TRBJ1-2; TRBD1 is a possible D gene (6 bases). Germline V gives CDR1 MNHNS, CDR2 SASEGT. This CDR3 has 14 amino acids. Deletions cut 0 bases from V and 5 bases from J, with 10 bases between.

This clonotype was seen a few times. This chain links TRBV20-1 with TRBJ2-3; 11 nucleotides align to TRBD2. Germline V gives CDR1 DFQATT, CDR2 SNEGSKA (reference sequence). There are 15 residues in the CDR3. V lost 5 bases and J lost 5; bases outside the gene matches: 9. The CDR3 bases are TGCAGTGCTTCCCGGGGTAGCGGGAGGGTAGATACGCAGTATTTT. This gives the protein CSASRGSGRVDTQYF.